This TCR beta chain comes out of a study of control samples from healthy donors and cancer patients. The germline V gene encodes CDR1 LNHDA and CDR2 SQIVND (reference sequence). The CDR3 length is 17 residues. V gave up 3 bases and J gave up 0 bases, with 15 bases separating them. This table comes from immunoSEQ multiplex PCR, and its TCRdb copy is limited to in-frame clones, with some not included. The repertoire has around 70,000 clones, approximately 83% of them found once; the top ten carry approximately 14%. Regarding this clone: The same CDR3 can be traced to other DNA sequences in this sample.

The receptor comes from a man aged 55 to 70 in good health. This rearrangement joins TRBV19 to TRBJ1-5, with D perhaps matching TRBD1 (6 bases). Sequenced: blood. Here the CDR3 reads CASSMRGGGDSNQPQHF. The CDR3, as DNA: TGTGCCAGTAGTATGCGGGGGGGCGGGGATAGCAATCAGCCCCAGCATTTT.